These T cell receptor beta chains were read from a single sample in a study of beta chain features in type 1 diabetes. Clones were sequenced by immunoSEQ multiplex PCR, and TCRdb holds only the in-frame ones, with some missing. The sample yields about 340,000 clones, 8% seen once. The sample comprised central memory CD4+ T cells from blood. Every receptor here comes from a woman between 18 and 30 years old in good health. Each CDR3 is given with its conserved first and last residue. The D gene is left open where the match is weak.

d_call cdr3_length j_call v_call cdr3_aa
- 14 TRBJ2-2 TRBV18 CASSPIDLTGELFF
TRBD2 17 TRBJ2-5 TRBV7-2 CASSRGGGAGFGETQYF
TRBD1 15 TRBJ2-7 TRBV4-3 CASSQDATGTAEQYF
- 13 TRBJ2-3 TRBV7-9 CASNNQGTDTQYF
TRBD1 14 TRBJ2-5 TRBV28 CASSGQGIGETQYF
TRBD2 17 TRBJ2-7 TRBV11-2 CASSQIRTSGSSYEQYF
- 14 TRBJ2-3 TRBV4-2 CASSQDPGLGAQYF
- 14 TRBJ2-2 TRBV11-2 CASSLLTRTGELFF
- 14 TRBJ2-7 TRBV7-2 CASSLEARTYEQYF
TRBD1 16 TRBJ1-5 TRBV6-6 CASRATGGRSNQPQHF
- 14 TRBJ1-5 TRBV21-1 CASSKSKRGQPQHF
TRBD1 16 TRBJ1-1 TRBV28 CASSLLAGGWNTEAFF
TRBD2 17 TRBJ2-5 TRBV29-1 CSVLLAGPLNLQETQYF
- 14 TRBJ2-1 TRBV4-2 CASSLDGTTNEQFF
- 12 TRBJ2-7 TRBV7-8 CASSKADRQQYF
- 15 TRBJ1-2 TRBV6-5 CASSHVSGITYGYTF
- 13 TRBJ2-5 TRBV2 CASSEGRRETQYF
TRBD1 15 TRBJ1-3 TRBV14 CASSHGTGNGNTIYF
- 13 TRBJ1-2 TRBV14 CASSQELAYGYTF